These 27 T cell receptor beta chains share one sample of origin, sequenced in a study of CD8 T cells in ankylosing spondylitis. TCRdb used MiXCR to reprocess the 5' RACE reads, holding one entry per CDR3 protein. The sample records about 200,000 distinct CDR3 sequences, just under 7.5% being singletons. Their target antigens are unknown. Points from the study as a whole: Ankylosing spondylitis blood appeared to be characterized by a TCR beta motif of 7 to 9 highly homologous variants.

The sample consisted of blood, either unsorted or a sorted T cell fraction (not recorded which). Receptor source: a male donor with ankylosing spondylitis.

CDR3 in amino acids: CSATVRSYNEQFF. The CDR3 region has the DNA TGCAGTGCTACGGTCAGGTCCTACAATGAGCAGTTCTTC. The chain uses TRBV20-1 and TRBJ2-1; unclear D gene. The CDR3 sequence is 13 residues long. V was trimmed by 4 bases and J by 1 base, leaving 8 bases between them. CDR1 is DFQATT and CDR2 is SNEGSKA in the germline V gene (reference sequence).

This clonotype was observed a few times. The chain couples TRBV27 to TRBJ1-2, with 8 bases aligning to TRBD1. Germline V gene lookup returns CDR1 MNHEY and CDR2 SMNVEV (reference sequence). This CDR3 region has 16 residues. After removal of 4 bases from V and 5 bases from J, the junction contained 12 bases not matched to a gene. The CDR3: CASSSAYRGDRYGYTF. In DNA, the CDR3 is TGTGCCAGCAGTTCAGCGTACAGGGGGGACCGGTATGGCTACACCTTC.

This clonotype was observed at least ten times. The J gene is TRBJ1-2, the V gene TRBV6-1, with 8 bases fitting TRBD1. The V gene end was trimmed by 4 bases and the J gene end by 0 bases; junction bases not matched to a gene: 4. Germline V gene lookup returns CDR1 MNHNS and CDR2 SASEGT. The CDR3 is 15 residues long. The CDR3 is CASSGDRHTNYGYTF. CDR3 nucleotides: TGTGCCAGCAGTGGGGACAGGCATACTAACTATGGCTACACCTTC.

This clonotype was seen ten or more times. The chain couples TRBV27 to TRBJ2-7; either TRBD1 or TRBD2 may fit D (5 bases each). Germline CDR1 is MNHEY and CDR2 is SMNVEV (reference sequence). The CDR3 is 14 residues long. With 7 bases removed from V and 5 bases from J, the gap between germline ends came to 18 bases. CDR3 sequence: CASTHGAGIDEQYF. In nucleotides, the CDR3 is TGTGCCAGCACCCACGGGGCTGGGATCGACGAGCAGTACTTC.

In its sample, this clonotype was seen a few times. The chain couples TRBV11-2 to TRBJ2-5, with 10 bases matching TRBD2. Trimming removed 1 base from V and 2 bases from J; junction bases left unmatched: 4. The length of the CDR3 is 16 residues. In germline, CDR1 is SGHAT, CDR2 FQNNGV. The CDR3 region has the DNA TGTGCCAGCAGCTTAGTAGCGGGAGGCGAGCAAGAGACCCAGTACTTC. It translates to CASSLVAGGEQETQYF.

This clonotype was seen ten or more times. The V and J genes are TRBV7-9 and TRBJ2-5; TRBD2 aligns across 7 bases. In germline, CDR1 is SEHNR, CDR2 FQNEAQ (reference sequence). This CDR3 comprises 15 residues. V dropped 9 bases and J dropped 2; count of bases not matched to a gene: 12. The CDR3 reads CARNRLGTTQETQYF. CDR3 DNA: TGTGCCAGGAATAGACTCGGGACTACACAAGAGACCCAGTACTTC.

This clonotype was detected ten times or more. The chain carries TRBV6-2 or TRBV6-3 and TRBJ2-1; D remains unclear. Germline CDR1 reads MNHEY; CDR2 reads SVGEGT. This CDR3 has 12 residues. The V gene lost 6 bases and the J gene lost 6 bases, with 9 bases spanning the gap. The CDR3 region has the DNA TGTGCCAGCAGACAATTTCGCAATGAGCAGTTCTTC. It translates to CASRQFRNEQFF.

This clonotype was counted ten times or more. The CDR3 nucleotides are TGTGCCACCCAGACGGAGGAGACCCAGTACTTC. This codes for CATQTEETQYF. J is TRBJ2-5 and V is TRBV6-2 or TRBV6-3; no clear D gene. Trimming removed 10 bases at V and 5 bases at J, with 11 bases between. Per the germline V gene, CDR1 is MNHEY and CDR2 is SVGEGT. CDR3 size: 11 residues.

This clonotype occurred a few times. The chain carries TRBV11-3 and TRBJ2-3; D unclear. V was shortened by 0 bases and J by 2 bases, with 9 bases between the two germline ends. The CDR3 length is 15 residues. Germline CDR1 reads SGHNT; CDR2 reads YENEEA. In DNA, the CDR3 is TGTGCCAGCAGCTTAGAGGGCAGATCCACAGATACGCAGTATTTT. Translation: CASSLEGRSTDTQYF.

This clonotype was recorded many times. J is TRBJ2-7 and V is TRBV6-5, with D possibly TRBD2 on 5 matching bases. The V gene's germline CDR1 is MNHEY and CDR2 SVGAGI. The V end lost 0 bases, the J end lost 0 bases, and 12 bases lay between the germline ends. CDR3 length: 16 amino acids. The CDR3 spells CASSYSVGVTSYEQYF. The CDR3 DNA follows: TGTGCCAGCAGTTACTCGGTCGGGGTCACCTCCTACGAGCAGTACTTC.

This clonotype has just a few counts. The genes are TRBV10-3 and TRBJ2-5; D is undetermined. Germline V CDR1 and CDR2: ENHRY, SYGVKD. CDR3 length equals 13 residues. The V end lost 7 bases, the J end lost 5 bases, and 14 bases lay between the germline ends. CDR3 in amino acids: CAITNGPGETQYF. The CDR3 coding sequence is TGTGCCATCACTAACGGCCCTGGGGAGACCCAGTACTTC.

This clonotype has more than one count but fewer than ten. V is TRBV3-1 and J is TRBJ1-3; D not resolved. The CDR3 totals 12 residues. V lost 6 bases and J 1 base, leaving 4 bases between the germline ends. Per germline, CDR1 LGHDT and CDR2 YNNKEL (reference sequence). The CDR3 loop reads CASRASGNTIYF. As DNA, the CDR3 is TGTGCCAGCAGGGCTTCTGGAAACACCATATATTTT.

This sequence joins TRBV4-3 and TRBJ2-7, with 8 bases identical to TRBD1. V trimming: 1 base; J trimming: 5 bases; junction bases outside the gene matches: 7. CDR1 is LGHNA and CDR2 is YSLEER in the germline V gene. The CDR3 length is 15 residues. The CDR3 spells CASSQVGQTGDEQYF. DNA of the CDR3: TGCGCCAGCAGCCAAGTCGGGCAGACAGGGGACGAGCAGTACTTC.

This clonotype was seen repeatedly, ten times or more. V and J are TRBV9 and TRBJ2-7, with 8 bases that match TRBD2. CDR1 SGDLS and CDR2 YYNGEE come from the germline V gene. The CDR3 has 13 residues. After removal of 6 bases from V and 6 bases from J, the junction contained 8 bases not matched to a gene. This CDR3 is CASTPGLEGEQYF. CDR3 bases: TGTGCCAGCACGCCGGGACTAGAAGGCGAGCAGTACTTC.

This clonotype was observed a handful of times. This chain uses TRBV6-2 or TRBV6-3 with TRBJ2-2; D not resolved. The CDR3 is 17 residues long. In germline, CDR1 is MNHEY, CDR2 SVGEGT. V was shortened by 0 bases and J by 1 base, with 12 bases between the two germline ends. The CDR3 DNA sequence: TGTGCCAGCAGTTACTCTCGTGACGCGGAGAACACCGGGGAGCTGTTTTTT. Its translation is CASSYSRDAENTGELFF.

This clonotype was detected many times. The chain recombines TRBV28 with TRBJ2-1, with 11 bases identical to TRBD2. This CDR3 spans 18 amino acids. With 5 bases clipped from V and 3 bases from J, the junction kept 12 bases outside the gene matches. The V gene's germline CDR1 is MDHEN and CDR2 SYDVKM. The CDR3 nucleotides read TGTGCCAGCAGTCCCATCTTACCGACTAGCGGGGACTACAATGAGCAGTTCTTC. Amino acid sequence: CASSPILPTSGDYNEQFF.

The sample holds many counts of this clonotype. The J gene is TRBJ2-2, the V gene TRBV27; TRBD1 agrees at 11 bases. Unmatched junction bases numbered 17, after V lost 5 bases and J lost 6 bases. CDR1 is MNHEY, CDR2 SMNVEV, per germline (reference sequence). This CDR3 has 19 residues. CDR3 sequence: CASSLRTGGLTNPAGELFF. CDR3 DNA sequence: TGTGCCAGCAGTCTCAGGACAGGGGGCTTGACGAATCCGGCCGGGGAGCTGTTTTTT.

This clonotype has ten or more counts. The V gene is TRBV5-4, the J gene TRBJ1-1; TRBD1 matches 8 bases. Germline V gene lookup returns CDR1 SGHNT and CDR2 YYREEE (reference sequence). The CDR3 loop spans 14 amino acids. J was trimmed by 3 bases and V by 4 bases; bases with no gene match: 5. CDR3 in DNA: TGTGCCAGCAGCATGGGACAGGACTACACTGAAGCTTTCTTT. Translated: CASSMGQDYTEAFF.

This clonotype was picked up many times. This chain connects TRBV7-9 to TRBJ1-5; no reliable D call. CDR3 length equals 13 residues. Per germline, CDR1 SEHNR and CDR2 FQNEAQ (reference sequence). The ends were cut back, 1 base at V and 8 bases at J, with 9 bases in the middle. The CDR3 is CASSLEEAKPQHF. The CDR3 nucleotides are TGTGCCAGCAGCTTAGAGGAAGCCAAGCCCCAGCATTTT. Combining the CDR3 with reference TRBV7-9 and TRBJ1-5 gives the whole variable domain DTGVSQNPRHKITKRGQNVTFRCDPISEHNRLYWYRQTLGQGPEFLTYFQNEAQLEKSRLLSDRFSAERPKGSFSTLEIQRTEQGDSAMYLCASSLEEAKPQHFGDGTRLSIL.

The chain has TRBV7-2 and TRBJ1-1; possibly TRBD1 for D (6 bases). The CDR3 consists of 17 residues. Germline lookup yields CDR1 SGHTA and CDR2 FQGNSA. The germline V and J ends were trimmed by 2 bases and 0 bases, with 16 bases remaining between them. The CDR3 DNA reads TGTGCCAGCAGCTTACTGTTCGGGGGCCAGATGAACACTGAAGCTTTCTTT. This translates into CASSLLFGGQMNTEAFF.

CDR3 in amino acids: CASNVIGNTGELFF. DNA of the CDR3: TGTGCCAGCAATGTTATCGGGAACACCGGGGAGCTGTTTTTT. The V and J genes are TRBV6-2 or TRBV6-3 and TRBJ2-2; D call uncertain. Germline CDR1 is MNHEY and CDR2 is SVGEGT. Trimming shortened V by 7 bases and J by 1 base, and 10 bases separated the two germline ends. The CDR3 sequence is 14 residues long.

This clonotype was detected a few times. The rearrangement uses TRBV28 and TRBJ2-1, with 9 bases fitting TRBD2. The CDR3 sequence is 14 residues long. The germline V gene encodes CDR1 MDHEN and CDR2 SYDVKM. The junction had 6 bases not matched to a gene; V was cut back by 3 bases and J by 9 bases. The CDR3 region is CASSFAGGPGEQFF. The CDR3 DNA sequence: TGTGCCAGCAGTTTTGCGGGAGGGCCGGGTGAGCAGTTCTTC.

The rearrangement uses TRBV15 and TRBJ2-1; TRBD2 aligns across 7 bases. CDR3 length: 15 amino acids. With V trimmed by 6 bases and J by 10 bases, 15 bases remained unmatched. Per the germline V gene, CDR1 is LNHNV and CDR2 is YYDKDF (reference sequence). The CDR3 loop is CATRRPPGGGEEQFF. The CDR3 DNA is TGTGCCACCAGAAGACCACCGGGAGGTGGTGAAGAGCAGTTCTTC.

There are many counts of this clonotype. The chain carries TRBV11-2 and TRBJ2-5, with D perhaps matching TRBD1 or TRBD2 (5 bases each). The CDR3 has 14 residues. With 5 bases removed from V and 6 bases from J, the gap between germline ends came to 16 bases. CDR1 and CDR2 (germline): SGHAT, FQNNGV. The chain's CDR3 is CASSLSGTHQTQYF. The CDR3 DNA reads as TGTGCCAGCAGCCTATCCGGGACCCACCAGACCCAGTACTTC.

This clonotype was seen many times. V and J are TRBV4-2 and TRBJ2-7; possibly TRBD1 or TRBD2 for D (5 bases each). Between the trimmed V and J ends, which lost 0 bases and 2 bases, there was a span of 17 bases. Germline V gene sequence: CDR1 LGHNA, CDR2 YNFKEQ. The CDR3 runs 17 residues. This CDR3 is CASSQDPIRGATYEQYF. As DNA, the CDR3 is TGTGCCAGCAGCCAAGACCCTATCCGGGGCGCTACCTACGAGCAGTACTTC.

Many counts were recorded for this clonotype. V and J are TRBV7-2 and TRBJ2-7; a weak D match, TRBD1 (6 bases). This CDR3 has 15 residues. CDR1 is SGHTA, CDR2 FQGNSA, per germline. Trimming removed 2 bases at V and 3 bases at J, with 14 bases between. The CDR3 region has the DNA TGTGCCAGCAGCTTATGGCAGGGGTGGAACTACGAGCAGTACTTC. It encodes CASSLWQGWNYEQYF.

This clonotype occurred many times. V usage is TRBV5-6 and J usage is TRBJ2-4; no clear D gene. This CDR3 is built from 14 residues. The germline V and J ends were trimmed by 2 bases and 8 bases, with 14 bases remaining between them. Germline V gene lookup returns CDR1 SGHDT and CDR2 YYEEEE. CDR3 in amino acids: CASSFSGSSDIQYF. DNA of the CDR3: TGTGCCAGCAGCTTTTCCGGTTCCAGTGACATTCAGTACTTC.